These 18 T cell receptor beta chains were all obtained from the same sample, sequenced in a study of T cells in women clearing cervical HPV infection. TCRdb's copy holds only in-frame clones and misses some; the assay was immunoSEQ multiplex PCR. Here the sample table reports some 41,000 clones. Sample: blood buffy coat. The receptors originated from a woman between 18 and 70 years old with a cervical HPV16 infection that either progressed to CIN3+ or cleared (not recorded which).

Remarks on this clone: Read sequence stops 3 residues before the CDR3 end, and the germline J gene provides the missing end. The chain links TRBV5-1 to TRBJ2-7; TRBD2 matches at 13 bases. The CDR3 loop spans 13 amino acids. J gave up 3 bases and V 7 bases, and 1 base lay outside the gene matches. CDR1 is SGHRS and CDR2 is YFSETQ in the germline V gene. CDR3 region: CASRTSGSYEQYF. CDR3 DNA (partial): TGCGCCAGCCGGACTAGCGGGAGCTACGAG.

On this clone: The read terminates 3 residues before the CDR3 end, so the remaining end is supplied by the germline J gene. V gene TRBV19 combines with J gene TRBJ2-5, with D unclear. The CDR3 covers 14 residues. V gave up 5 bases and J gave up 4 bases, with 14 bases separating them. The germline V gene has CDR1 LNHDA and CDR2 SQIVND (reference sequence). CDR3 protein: CASSLTGDLETQYF. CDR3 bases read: TGTGCCAGTAGTTTGACTGGCGATTTAGAGACC. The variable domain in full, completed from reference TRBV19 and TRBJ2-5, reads DGGITQSPKYLFRKEGQNVTLSCEQNLNHDAMYWYRQDPGQGLRLIYYSQIVNDFQKGDIAEGYSVSREKKESFPLTVTSAQKNPTAFYLCASSLTGDLETQYFGPGTRLLVL.

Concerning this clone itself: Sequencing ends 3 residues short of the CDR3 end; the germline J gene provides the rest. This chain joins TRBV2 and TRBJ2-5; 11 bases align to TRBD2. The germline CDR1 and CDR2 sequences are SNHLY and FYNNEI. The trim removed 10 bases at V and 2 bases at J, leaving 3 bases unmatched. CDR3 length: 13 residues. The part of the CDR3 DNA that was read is TGTGCCATCATAGCGGGAGGGCAAGAGACC. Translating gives CAIIAGGQET. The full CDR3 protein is CAIIAGGQETQYF.

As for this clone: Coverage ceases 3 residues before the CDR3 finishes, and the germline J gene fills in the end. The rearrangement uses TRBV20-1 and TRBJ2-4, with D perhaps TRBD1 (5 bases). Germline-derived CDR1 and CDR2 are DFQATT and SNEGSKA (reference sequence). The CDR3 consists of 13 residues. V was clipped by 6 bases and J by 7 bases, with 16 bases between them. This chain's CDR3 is CSAAGATENIQYF. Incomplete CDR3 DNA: TGCAGTGCCGCTGGGGCCACAGAGAACATT.

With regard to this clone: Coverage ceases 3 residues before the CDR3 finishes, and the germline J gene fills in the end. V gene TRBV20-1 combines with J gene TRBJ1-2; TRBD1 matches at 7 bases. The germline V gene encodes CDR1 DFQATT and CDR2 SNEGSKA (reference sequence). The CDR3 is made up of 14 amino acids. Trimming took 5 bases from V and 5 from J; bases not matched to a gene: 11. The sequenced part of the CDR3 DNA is TGCAGTGCTGCCGGAGACGCAGGGGGATATGGC. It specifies CSAAGDAGGYG. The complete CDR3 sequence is CSAAGDAGGYGYTF.

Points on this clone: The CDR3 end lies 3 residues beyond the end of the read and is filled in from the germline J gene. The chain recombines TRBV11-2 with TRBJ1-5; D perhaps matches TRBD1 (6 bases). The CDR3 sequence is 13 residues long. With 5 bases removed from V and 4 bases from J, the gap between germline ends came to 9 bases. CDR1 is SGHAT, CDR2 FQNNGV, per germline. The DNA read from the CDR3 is TGTGCCAGCAGCACACAGGGAAATCAGCCC. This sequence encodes CASSTQGNQP. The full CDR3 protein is CASSTQGNQPQHF.

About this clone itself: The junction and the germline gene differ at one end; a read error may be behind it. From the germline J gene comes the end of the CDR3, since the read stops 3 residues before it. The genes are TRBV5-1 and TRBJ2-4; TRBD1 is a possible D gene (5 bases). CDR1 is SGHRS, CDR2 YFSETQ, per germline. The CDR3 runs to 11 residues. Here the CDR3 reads CSSARDRIQYF. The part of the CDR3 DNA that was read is TGCTCCAGTGCCAGGGATCGCATT.

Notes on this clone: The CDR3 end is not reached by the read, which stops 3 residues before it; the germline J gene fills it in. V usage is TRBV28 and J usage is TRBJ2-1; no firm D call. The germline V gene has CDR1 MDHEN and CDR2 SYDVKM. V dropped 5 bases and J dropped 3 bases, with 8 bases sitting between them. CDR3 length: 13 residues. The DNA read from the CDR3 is TGTGCCAGCAGTCTTACACGCTACAATGAG. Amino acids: CASSLTRYNE. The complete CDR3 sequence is CASSLTRYNEQFF.

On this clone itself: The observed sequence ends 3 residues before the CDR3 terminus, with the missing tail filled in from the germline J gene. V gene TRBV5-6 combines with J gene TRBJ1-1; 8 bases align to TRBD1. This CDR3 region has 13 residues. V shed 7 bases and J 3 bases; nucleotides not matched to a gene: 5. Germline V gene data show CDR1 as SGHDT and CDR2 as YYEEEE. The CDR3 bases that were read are TGTGCCAGCCGGCGACAGGGGTACACTGAA. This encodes CASRRQGYTE. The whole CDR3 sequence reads CASRRQGYTEAFF.

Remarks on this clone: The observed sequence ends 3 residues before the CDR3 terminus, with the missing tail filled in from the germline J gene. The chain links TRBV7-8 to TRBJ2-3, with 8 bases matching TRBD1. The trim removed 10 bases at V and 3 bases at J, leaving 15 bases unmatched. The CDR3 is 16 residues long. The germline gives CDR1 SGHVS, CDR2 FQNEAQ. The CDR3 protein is CAIILDRDRPTDTQYF. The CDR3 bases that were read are TGTGCCATCATCCTGGACCGGGACAGGCCAACAGATACG.

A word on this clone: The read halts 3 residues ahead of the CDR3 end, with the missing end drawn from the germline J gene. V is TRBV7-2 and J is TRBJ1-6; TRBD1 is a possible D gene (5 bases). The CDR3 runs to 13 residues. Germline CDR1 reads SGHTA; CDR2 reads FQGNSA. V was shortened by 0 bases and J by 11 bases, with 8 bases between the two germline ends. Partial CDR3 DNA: TGTGCCAGCAGCTTAGCGCTAGGGGCACCC. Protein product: CASSLALGAP. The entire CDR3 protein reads CASSLALGAPLHF.

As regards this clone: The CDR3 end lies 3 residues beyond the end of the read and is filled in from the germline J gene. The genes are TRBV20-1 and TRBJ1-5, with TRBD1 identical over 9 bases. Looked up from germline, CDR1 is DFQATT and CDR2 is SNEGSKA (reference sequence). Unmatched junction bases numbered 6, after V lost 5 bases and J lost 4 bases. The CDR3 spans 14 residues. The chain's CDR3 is CSASGQGRNQPQHF. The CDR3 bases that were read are TGCAGTGCTTCCGGACAGGGGCGGAATCAGCCC.

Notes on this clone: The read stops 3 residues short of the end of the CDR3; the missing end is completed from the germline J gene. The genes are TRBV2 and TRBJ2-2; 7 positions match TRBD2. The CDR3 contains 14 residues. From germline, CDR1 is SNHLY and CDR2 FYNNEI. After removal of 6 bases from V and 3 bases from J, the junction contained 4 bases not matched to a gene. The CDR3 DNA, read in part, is TGTGCCAGCAGCGCGGGAGTCGACACCGGGGAG. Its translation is CASSAGVDTGE. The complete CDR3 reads CASSAGVDTGELFF.

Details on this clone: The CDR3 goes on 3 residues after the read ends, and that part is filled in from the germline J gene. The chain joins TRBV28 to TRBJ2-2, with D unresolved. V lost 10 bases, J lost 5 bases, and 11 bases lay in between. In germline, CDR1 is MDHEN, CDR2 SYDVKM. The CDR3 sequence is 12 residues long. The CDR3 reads CATLGNTGELFF. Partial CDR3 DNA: TGTGCCACCCTAGGAAATACCGGGGAG.

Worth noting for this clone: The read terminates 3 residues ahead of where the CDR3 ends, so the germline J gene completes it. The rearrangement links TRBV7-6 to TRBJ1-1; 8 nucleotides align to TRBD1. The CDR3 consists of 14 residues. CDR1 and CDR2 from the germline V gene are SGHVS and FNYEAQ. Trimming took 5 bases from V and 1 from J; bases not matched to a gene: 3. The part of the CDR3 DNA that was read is TGTGCCAGCAGCGGCAGGGGGCCGAACACTGAA. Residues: CASSGRGPNTE. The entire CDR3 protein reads CASSGRGPNTEAFF. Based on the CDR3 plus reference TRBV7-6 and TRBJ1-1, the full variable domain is GAGVSQSPRYKVTKRGQDVALRCDPISGHVSLYWYRQALGQGPEFLTYFNYEAQQDKSGLPNDRFSAERPEGSISTLTIQRTEQRDSAMYRCASSGRGPNTEAFFGQGTRLTVV.

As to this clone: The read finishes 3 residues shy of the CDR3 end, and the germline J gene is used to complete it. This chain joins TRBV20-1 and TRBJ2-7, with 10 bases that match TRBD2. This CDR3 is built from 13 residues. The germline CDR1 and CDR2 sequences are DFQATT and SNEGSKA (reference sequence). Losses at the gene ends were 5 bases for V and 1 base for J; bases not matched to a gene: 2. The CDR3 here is CSAPSGRSYEQYF. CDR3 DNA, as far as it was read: TGCAGTGCTCCTAGCGGGAGATCCTACGAG.

The DNA read from the CDR3 is TGTGCCAGCAGCTTAGGCTTACGAGCGGATGAG. Its protein is CASSLGLRADE. In full, the CDR3 is CASSLGLRADEQFF. The gene calls are TRBV11-2 and TRBJ2-1, with a possible D match to TRBD2 (5 bases). The read ends 3 residues early relative to the CDR3; the germline J gene fills the gap. This CDR3 is built from 14 residues. The germline V and J ends were trimmed by 1 base and 8 bases, with 12 bases remaining between them. CDR1 SGHAT and CDR2 FQNNGV come from the germline V gene. Full variable domain (outside the CDR3, taken from reference TRBV11-2 and TRBJ2-1): EAGVAQSPRYKIIEKRQSVAFWCNPISGHATLYWYQQILGQGPKLLIQFQNNGVVDDSQLPKDRFSAERLKGVDSTLKIQPAKLEDSAVYLCASSLGLRADEQFFGPGTRLTVL.

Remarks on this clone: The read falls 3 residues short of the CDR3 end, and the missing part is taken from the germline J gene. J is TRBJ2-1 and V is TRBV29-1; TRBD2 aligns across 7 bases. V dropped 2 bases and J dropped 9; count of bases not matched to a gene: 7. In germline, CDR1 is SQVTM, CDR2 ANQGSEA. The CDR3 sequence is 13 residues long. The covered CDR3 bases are TGCAGCGTTGAACGAACTAGCGATAGTGAG. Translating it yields CSVERTSDSE. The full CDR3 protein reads CSVERTSDSEQFF.